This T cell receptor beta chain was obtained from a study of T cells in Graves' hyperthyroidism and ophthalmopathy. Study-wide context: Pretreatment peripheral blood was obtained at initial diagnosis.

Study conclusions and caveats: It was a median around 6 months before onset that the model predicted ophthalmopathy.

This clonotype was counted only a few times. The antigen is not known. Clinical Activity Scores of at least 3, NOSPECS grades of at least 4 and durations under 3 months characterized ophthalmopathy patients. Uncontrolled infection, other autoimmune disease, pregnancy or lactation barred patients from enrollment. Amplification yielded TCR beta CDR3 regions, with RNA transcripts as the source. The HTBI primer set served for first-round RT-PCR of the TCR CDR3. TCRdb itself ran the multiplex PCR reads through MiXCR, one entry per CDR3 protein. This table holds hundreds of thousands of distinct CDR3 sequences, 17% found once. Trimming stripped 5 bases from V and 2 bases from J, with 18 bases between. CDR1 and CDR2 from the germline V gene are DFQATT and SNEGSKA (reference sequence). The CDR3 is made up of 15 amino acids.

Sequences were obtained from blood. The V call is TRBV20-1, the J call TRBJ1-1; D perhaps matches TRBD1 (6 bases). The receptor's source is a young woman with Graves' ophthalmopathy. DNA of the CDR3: TGCAGTGCTGGCCCGAGGGGGGCGGTCAACACTGAAGCTTTCTTT. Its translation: CSAGPRGAVNTEAFF.